The T cell receptor (beta chain) under discussion was sequenced for a study of Graves' ophthalmopathy and Graves' hyperthyroidism. Findings and caveats of the study: Blood contained most expanded thyroid clonotypes exceeding 0.001 frequency.

The study excluded patients with other autoimmune diseases, uncontrolled infections, pregnancy or lactation. Diagnosis used clinical symptoms, serum thyroxine, TRAb, thyroid ultrasound and orbital computed tomography. RNA transcripts yielded amplified TCR beta CDR3 regions. The authors performed first-round RT-PCR with HTBI primers and then a second-round multiplex PCR. MiXCR, applied by TCRdb to the multiplex PCR reads, yields one record per CDR3 protein. The sample shows a few hundred thousand distinct CDR3 sequences, 39% of them seen only once. Germline CDR1 reads DFQATT; CDR2 reads SNEGSKA (reference sequence). This CDR3 has 12 amino acids. The germline V and J ends were trimmed by 2 bases and 5 bases, with 9 bases remaining between them. Concerning this clonotype itself: As yet, its antigen is unknown.

Material: peripheral blood or thyroid tissue (not recorded which). This receptor was taken from an adult man with Graves' hyperthyroidism. This chain joins TRBV20-1 and TRBJ1-1; D gene uncertain. The CDR3 DNA reads as TGCAGTGCTAGATTAGGGTGGACTGAAGCTTTCTTT. Amino acids: CSARLGWTEAFF.